Below are 26 T cell receptor beta chains sequenced from a single sample in a study of blood T cells in healthy people across ages. Combining a sample-barcoded 5' primer with a J-beta primer mix, a second PCR ran for roughly 7 to 11 cycles. TCRdb processed the 5' RACE reads anew with MiXCR; each CDR3 protein has one entry. Of about 1.7 million distinct CDR3 sequences in the sample, 28% were seen once. Sequencing was performed on blood. These receptors were obtained from a young woman in good health.

This clonotype was seen a handful of times. This rearrangement joins TRBV7-2 to TRBJ2-1, with TRBD2 identical over 7 bases. V shed 4 bases, J shed 8 bases, and the junction held 17 bases outside the gene matches. The CDR3 is 17 residues long. Germline CDR1 and CDR2: SGHTA and FQGNSA. In DNA form, the CDR3 reads TGTGCCAGCAGCTCGGGTCGGGGGGAAGGGGCAGAACATGAGCAGTTCTTC. Protein: CASSSGRGEGAEHEQFF.

V usage is TRBV6-2 or TRBV6-3 and J usage is TRBJ2-7; tentatively, D is TRBD2 (5 bases). Trimming stripped 10 bases from V and 2 bases from J, with 15 bases between. Germline loops: CDR1 MNHEY, CDR2 SVGEGT. The length of the CDR3 is 13 residues. CDR3 DNA sequence: TGTGCCACCCAGAGAGGGCACGCCTACGAGCAGTACGTC. Translating gives CATQRGHAYEQYV.

This chain connects TRBV10-3 to TRBJ2-7, with TRBD1 matching 9 bases. TRBJ2-5 explains the end of the DNA better; the J call may be wrong. The germline gives CDR1 ENHRY, CDR2 SYGVKD. The CDR3 consists of 15 residues. The CDR3 region is CAIREEGQGSGTQYF. The CDR3 DNA is TGTGCCATCAGAGAAGAAGGACAGGGGTCTGGGACCCAGTACTTC.

This clonotype was found many times. V gene TRBV13 combines with J gene TRBJ2-7; no clear D gene. The CDR3 runs 15 residues. V was pared by 0 bases and J by 1 base, with 10 bases between. Germline values: CDR1 PRHDT, CDR2 FYEKMQ (reference sequence). CDR3 bases: TGTGCCAGCAGCTTAGGCCTGGGCGGATCCTACGAGCAGTACTTC. Translating gives CASSLGLGGSYEQYF.

The chain carries TRBV20-1 and TRBJ1-1; 7 bases fit TRBD1. The germline gives CDR1 DFQATT, CDR2 SNEGSKA (reference sequence). This CDR3 is built from 15 residues. V shed 0 bases and J 7 bases; nucleotides not matched to a gene: 11. The CDR3 DNA is TGCAGTGCTAGAGATCCGCGGACAGGTCGGTTTGAAGCTTTCTTT. Translated: CSARDPRTGRFEAFF.

This rearrangement joins TRBV9 to TRBJ2-5; the match to TRBD1 covers 10 bases. The germline V gene has CDR1 SGDLS and CDR2 YYNGEE. J gave up 11 bases and V 2 bases, and 12 bases lay outside the gene matches. The length of the CDR3 is 15 residues. This CDR3 reads CASSVGTGAGNEQYF. The CDR3, as DNA: TGTGCCAGCAGCGTCGGGACAGGGGCGGGGAATGAGCAGTACTTC. Variable domain in full (rest from reference TRBV9 and TRBJ2-5): DSGVTQTPKHLITATGQRVTLRCSPRSGDLSVYWYQQSLDQGLQFLIQYYNGEERAKGNILERFSAQQFPDLHSELNLSSLELGDSALYFCASSVGTGAGNEQYFGPGTRLLVL.

There are a few counts of this clonotype. V usage is TRBV12-3 or TRBV12-4 and J usage is TRBJ1-2; D unresolved. The CDR3 has 15 residues. Trimming stripped 6 bases from V and 7 bases from J, with 21 bases between. CDR3 protein: CASSLVLGPLGGYTF. The CDR3, as DNA: TGTGCCAGCAGCTTGGTTCTTGGGCCTTTGGGTGGCTACACCTTC.

The chain recombines TRBV6-2 or TRBV6-3 with TRBJ2-5, with a weak D call TRBD2 (6 bases). The CDR3 sequence is 15 residues long. CDR1 and CDR2 (germline): MNHEY, SVGEGT. Trimming removed 6 bases at V and 0 bases at J, with 14 bases between. The CDR3 here is CASSVIGGHQETQYF. CDR3 DNA sequence: TGTGCCAGCAGCGTAATAGGAGGGCACCAAGAGACCCAGTACTTC.

V is TRBV20-1 and J is TRBJ2-1; D might be TRBD1 (5 bases). This CDR3 comprises 15 residues. Germline V gene lookup returns CDR1 DFQATT and CDR2 SNEGSKA (reference sequence). Between the trimmed V and J ends, which lost 2 bases and 4 bases, there was a span of 15 bases. The CDR3 protein is CSARSLGARYNEQFF. In DNA form, the CDR3 reads TGCAGTGCTAGATCTTTAGGGGCGCGGTACAATGAGCAGTTCTTC.

The chain employs TRBV11-2 and TRBJ1-5, with D hard to call. The CDR3 consists of 13 residues. The V end lost 1 base, the J end lost 6 bases, and 7 bases lay between the germline ends. Germline V gene data show CDR1 as SGHAT and CDR2 as FQNNGV. CDR3 DNA sequence: TGTGCCAGCAGCTTAGGGCTTCGTCAGCCCCAGCATTTT. It yields the protein CASSLGLRQPQHF.

In this sample, this clonotype turned up many times. V gene TRBV5-1 combines with J gene TRBJ2-7, with 7 bases fitting TRBD2. V gave up 2 bases and J gave up 0 bases; unmatched junction bases: 8. The V gene's germline CDR1 is SGHRS and CDR2 YFSETQ. The CDR3 is 16 amino acids. The CDR3 sequence: CASSFSPSGVSYEQYF. CDR3 coding DNA: TGCGCCAGCAGCTTCTCTCCTAGCGGAGTCTCCTACGAGCAGTACTTC.

The rearrangement joins TRBV6-5 to TRBJ2-1; perhaps TRBD1 as D (5 bases). The germline CDR1 and CDR2 sequences are MNHEY and SVGAGI. V was trimmed by 2 bases and J by 7 bases, leaving 12 bases between them. The CDR3 totals 14 residues. This CDR3 reads CASSYSQGRNEQFF. The CDR3 nucleotides are TGTGCCAGCAGTTACAGCCAGGGTAGAAATGAGCAGTTCTTC.

Comments on this clonotype: One junction end disagrees with the germline gene, perhaps due to a read error. The CDR3 reads CSARRIRNQEAQYF. The CDR3 DNA follows: TGCAGTGCTAGGCGAATACGGAACCAAGAGGCCCAGTACTTC. The V gene is TRBV20-1, the J gene TRBJ2-5, with D hard to call. Germline V gives CDR1 DFQATT, CDR2 SNEGSKA (reference sequence). The CDR3 totals 14 residues.

The chain uses TRBV15 and TRBJ2-5, with D perhaps TRBD2 (6 bases). The CDR3 length is 14 residues. In germline, CDR1 is LNHNV, CDR2 YYDKDF (reference sequence). Trimming shortened V by 5 bases and J by 4 bases, and 14 bases separated the two germline ends. The CDR3 nucleotides are TGTGCCACCAGCCGGGGACGGGGGAGAGAGACCCAGTACTTC. The encoded protein is CATSRGRGRETQYF.

This clonotype was seen at least ten times. This rearrangement joins TRBV10-3 to TRBJ2-1, with 7 bases that match TRBD2. V trimming: 0 bases; J trimming: 6 bases; junction bases outside the gene matches: 8. Germline V gene sequence: CDR1 ENHRY, CDR2 SYGVKD. This CDR3 contains 16 residues. In nucleotides, the CDR3 is TGTGCCATCAGTGAGTCTGCCGGGGCGGGAGTCAATGAGCAGTTCTTC. Protein: CAISESAGAGVNEQFF.

This clonotype was recorded at least ten times. The chain couples TRBV10-3 to TRBJ1-2; no clear D. V was clipped by 2 bases and J by 1 base, with 2 bases between them. Germline V gives CDR1 ENHRY, CDR2 SYGVKD. The CDR3 consists of 12 residues. The CDR3 here is CAISEDNYGYTF. The CDR3 nucleotides are TGTGCCATCAGTGAGGATAACTATGGCTACACCTTC.

This clonotype was recorded only once. This may be a read error: a much more frequent sequence differs by one nucleotide. The chain couples TRBV9 to TRBJ2-1; possible D gene TRBD1, 5 bases. V lost 0 bases and J lost 13, with 17 bases in between. The CDR3 has 14 residues. The germline CDR1 and CDR2 sequences are SGDLS and YYNGEE. CDR3 DNA: TGTGCCAGCAGCGTAGCACCTGGACAAAACATTCAGTTCTTC. As protein: CASSVAPGQNIQFF.

This clonotype occurred many times. The chain carries TRBV11-1 and TRBJ1-2; weak D call: TRBD1 (6 bases). From germline, CDR1 is SGHAT and CDR2 FQDESV (reference sequence). The germline V and J ends were trimmed by 0 bases and 4 bases, with 12 bases remaining between them. The CDR3 has 15 amino acids. This CDR3 is CASSLAGAQGYGYTF. The CDR3 DNA follows: TGTGCCAGCAGCTTAGCGGGGGCACAGGGCTATGGCTACACCTTC.

This clonotype was observed at least ten times. The chain is built from TRBV14 and TRBJ2-3, with D possibly TRBD1 on 6 matching bases. This CDR3 region has 15 residues. Per germline, CDR1 SGHDN and CDR2 FVKESK. Trimming pared 3 bases from V and 3 bases from J, leaving 13 bases between. The CDR3 protein is CASSQQWGRTDTQYF. CDR3 bases: TGTGCCAGCAGCCAGCAGTGGGGGCGGACAGATACGCAGTATTTT. The whole variable domain, filled in from reference TRBV14 and TRBJ2-3, reads EAGVTQFPSHSVIEKGQTVTLRCDPISGHDNLYWYRRVMGKEIKFLLHFVKESKQDESGMPNNRFLAERTGGTYSTLKVQPAELEDSGVYFCASSQQWGRTDTQYFGPGTRLTVL.

The genes are TRBV20-1 and TRBJ1-1; TRBD1 is a possible D gene (5 bases). Germline values: CDR1 DFQATT, CDR2 SNEGSKA (reference sequence). This CDR3 has 16 amino acids. Trimming stripped 1 base from V and 3 bases from J, with 18 bases between. This chain's CDR3 is CSARGGQVARYTEAFF. The CDR3 coding sequence is TGCAGTGCTAGAGGGGGCCAGGTCGCAAGGTACACTGAAGCTTTCTTT.

The chain links TRBV7-2 to TRBJ2-2, with D maybe TRBD2 (6 bases). The CDR3 consists of 17 residues. CDR1 is SGHTA and CDR2 is FQGNSA in the germline V gene. With 5 bases removed from V and 0 bases from J, the gap between germline ends came to 16 bases. The CDR3: CASSPYGGAANTGELFF. CDR3 nucleotide sequence: TGTGCCAGCAGCCCCTACGGAGGGGCCGCGAACACCGGGGAGCTGTTTTTT.

This clonotype was found many times. V gene TRBV28 combines with J gene TRBJ2-4; 9 bases align to TRBD1. This CDR3 has 14 amino acids. Germline V lookup: CDR1 MDHEN, CDR2 SYDVKM. Trimming took 8 bases from V and 7 from J; bases not matched to a gene: 9. The CDR3 DNA reads as TGTGCCAGCGGGACCGGGACAGGGTTGAACATTCAGTACTTC. It yields the protein CASGTGTGLNIQYF.

The chain employs TRBV28 and TRBJ2-5, with D possibly TRBD2 on 6 matching bases. The end of the DNA is better explained by TRBJ2-1, so the J call may be wrong. The CDR3 loop spans 13 amino acids. The V gene's germline CDR1 is MDHEN and CDR2 SYDVKM. CDR3 nucleotides: TGTGCCAGCAGTCCGACTAGTGTAGAGACCCAGTTCTTC. Encoded protein: CASSPTSVETQFF.

This clonotype was detected ten times or more. The chain is built from TRBV11-2 and TRBJ2-7, with 10 bases lining up with TRBD1. Per the germline V gene, CDR1 is SGHAT and CDR2 is FQNNGV. Trimming at V came to 5 bases and at J to 3 bases, leaving 7 bases not matched to a gene. The CDR3 is 15 amino acids. The CDR3 spells CASSIGTGVYYEQYF. The CDR3 DNA reads as TGTGCCAGCAGCATCGGGACAGGGGTTTACTACGAGCAGTACTTC.

The chain uses TRBV3-1 and TRBJ2-1, with D perhaps matching TRBD1 or TRBD2 (5 bases each). Trimming shortened V by 1 base and J by 7 bases, and 8 bases separated the two germline ends. Germline values: CDR1 LGHDT, CDR2 YNNKEL (reference sequence). The CDR3 spans 13 residues. This chain's CDR3 is CASSQGDRNEQFF. DNA of the CDR3: TGTGCCAGCAGCCAAGGGGACCGTAATGAGCAGTTCTTC.

This clonotype appeared a few times. The chain uses TRBV12-3 or TRBV12-4 and TRBJ2-1; TRBD2 matches at 8 bases. CDR3 size: 15 residues. The J segment lost 8 bases and the V segment lost 7 bases, leaving 13 bases of the junction unmatched. The DNA of the CDR3 is TGTGCCAGCACCCCCCGGCGAAGCGGGGGTGATGAGCAGTTCTTC. Protein: CASTPRRSGGDEQFF.